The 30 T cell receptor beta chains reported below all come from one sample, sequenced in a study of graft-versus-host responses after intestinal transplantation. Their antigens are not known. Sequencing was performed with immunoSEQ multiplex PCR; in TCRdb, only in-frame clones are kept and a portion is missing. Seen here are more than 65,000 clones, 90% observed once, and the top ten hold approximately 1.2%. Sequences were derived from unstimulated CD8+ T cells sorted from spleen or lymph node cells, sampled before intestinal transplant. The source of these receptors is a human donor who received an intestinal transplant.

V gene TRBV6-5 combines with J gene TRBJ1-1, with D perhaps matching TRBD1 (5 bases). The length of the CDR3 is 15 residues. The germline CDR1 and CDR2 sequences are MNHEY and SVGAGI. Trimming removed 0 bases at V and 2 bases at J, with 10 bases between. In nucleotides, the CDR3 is TGTGCCAGCAGTTACTCCGGGGGAGGAAACACTGAAGCTTTCTTT. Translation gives CASSYSGGGNTEAFF.

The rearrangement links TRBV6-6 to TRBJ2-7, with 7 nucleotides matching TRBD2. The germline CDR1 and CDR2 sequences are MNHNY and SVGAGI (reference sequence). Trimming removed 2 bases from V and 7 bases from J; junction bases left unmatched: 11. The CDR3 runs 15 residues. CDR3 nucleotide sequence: TGTGCCAGCAGTTACGCACCTAGGGGAGGGTTAGAGCAGTACTTC. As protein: CASSYAPRGGLEQYF.

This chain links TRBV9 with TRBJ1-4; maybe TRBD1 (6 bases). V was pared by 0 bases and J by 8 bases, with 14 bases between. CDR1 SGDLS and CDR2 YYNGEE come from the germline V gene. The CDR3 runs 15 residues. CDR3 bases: TGTGCCAGCAGCGTAGGGTCACAGGGTGTAGAAAAACTGTTTTTT. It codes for CASSVGSQGVEKLFF.

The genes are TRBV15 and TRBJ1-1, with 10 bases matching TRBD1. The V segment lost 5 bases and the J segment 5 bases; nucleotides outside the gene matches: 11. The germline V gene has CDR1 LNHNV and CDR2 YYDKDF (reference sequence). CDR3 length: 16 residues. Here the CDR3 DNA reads TGTGCCACCAGCCCCGGGGCGGACAGGGGGAAGACTGAAGCTTTCTTT. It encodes CATSPGADRGKTEAFF.

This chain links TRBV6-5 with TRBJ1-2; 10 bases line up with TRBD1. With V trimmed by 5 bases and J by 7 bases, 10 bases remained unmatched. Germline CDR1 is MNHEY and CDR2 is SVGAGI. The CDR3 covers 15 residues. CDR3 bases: TGTGCCAGCAGTCGACCGGGACAGGGGATGAGTGGCTACACCTTC. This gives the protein CASSRPGQGMSGYTF.

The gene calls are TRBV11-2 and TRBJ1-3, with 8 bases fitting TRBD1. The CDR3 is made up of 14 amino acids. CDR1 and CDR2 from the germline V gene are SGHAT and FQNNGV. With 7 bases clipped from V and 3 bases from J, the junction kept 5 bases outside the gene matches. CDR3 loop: CASTSTGGGNTIYF. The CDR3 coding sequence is TGTGCCAGCACCTCCACAGGGGGTGGAAACACCATATATTTT. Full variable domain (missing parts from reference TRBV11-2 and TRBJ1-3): EAGVAQSPRYKIIEKRQSVAFWCNPISGHATLYWYQQILGQGPKLLIQFQNNGVVDDSQLPKDRFSAERLKGVDSTLKIQPAKLEDSAVYLCASTSTGGGNTIYFGEGSWLTVV.

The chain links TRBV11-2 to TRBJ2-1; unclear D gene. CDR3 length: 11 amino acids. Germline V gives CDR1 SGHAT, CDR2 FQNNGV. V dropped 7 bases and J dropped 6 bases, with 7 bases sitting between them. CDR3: CASTRGNEQFF. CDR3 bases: TGTGCCAGCACTCGCGGCAATGAGCAGTTCTTC.

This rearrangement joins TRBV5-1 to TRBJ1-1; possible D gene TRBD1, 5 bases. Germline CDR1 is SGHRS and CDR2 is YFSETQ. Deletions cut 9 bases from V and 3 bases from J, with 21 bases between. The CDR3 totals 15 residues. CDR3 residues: CATAPGGGLDTEAFF. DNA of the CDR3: TGCGCCACCGCCCCCGGTGGGGGGTTGGACACTGAAGCTTTCTTT.

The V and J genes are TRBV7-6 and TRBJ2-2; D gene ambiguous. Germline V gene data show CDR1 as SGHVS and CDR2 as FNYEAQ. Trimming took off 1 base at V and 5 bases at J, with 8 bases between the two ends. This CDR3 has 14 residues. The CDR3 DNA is TGTGCCAGCAGCTTAGGAGGTTTTACCGGGGAGCTGTTTTTT. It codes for CASSLGGFTGELFF.

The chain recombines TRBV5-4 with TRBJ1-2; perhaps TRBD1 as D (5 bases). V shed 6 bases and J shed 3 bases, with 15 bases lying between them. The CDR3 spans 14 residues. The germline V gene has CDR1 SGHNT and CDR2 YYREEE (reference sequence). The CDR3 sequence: CASNSGGVHYGYTF. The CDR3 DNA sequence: TGTGCCAGCAACTCAGGAGGGGTTCACTATGGCTACACCTTC.

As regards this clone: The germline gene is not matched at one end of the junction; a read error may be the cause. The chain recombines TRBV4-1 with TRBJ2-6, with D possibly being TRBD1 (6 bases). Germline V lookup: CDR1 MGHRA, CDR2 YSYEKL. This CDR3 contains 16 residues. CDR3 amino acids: CASSQGNRAEANVLTF. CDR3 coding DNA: TGCGCCAGCAGTCAAGGTAACAGGGCGGAAGCCAACGTCCTGACTTTC.

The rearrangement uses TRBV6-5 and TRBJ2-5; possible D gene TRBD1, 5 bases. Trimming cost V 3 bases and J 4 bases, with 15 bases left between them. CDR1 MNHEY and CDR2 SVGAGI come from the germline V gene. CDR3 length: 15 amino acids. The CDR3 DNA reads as TGTGCCAGCAGTTATGTCGGCAGGGTGGGAGAGACCCAGTACTTC. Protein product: CASSYVGRVGETQYF.

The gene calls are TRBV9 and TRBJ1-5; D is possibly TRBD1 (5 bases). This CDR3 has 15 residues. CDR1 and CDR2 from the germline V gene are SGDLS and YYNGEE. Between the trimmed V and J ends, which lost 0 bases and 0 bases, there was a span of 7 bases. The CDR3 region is CASSVGGDSNQPQHF. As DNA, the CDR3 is TGTGCCAGCAGCGTAGGGGGGGATAGCAATCAGCCCCAGCATTTT.

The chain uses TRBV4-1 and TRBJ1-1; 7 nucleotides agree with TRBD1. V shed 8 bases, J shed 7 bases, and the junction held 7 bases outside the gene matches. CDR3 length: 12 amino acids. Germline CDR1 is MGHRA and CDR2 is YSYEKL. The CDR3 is CASGRQGVEAFF. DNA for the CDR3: TGCGCCAGCGGACGACAGGGAGTTGAAGCTTTCTTT.

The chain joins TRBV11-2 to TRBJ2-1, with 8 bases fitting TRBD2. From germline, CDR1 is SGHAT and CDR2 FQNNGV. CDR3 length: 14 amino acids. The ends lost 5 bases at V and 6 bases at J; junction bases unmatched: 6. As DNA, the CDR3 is TGTGCCAGCAGCCGGGGGGGGCTGGGCAATGAGCAGTTCTTC. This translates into CASSRGGLGNEQFF.

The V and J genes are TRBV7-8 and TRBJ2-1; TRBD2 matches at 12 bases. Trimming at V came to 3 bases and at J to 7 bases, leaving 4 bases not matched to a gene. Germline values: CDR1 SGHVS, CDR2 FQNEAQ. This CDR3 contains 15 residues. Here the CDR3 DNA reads TGTGCCAGCAGCTTCCGACTAGCGGGGGAAAATGAGCAGTTCTTC. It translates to CASSFRLAGENEQFF.

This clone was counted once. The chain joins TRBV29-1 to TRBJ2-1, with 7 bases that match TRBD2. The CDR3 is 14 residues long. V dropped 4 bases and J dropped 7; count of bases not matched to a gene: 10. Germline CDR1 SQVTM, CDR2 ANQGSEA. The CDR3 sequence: CSVVGGTTANEQFF. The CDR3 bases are TGCAGCGTTGTGGGGGGGACTACGGCGAATGAGCAGTTCTTC.

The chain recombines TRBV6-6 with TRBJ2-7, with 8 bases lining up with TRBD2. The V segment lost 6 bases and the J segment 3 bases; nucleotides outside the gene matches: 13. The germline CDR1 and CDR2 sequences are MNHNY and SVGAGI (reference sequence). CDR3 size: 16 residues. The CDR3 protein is CASSQLAGGGLYEQYF. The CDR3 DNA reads TGTGCCAGCAGCCAACTGGCGGGGGGTGGACTCTACGAGCAGTACTTC.

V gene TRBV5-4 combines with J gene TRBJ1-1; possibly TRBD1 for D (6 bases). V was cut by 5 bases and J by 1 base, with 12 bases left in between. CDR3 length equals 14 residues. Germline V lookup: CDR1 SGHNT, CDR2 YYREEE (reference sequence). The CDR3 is CASRQGQQNTEAFF. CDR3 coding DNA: TGTGCCAGCAGGCAGGGACAACAGAACACTGAAGCTTTCTTT.

The CDR3 region has the DNA TGTGCCAGCAGCCTTAGCGGGGGGGCCGTGAATGAGCAGTTCTTC. It codes for CASSLSGGAVNEQFF. The chain uses TRBV11-2 and TRBJ2-1; 11 bases are a match to TRBD2. Germline lookup yields CDR1 SGHAT and CDR2 FQNNGV. The CDR3 totals 15 residues. Trimming at V came to 5 bases and at J to 7 bases, leaving 7 bases not matched to a gene.

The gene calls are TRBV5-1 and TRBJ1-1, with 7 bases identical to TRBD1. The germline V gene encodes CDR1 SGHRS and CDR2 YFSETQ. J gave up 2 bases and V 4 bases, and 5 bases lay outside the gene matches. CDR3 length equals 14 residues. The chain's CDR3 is CASSLRGINTEAFF. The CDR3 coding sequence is TGCGCCAGCAGCCTCAGGGGGATAAACACTGAAGCTTTCTTT.

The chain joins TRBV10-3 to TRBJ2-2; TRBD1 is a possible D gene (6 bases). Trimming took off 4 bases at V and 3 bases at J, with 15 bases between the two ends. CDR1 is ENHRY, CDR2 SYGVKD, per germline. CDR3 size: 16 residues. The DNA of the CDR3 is TGTGCCATCAGTGGGTCCGAGGGGGTCTACACCGGGGAGCTGTTTTTT. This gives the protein CAISGSEGVYTGELFF.

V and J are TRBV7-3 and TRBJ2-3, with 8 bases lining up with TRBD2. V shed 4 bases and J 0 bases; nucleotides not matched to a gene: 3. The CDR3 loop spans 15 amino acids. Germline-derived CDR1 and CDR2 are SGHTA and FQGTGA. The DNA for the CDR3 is TGTGCCAGCAGCTCCGGACTAGCCAGCACAGATACGCAGTATTTT. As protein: CASSSGLASTDTQYF.

CDR3 DNA: TGTGCCAGCAGCGTAGATCGGGGAGTGGGCTCCTACGAGCAGTACTTC. This gives the protein CASSVDRGVGSYEQYF. This chain uses TRBV9 with TRBJ2-7, with D possibly TRBD2 on 5 matching bases. The CDR3 spans 16 residues. Trimming removed 0 bases at V and 0 bases at J, with 13 bases between. Germline V gene sequence: CDR1 SGDLS, CDR2 YYNGEE.

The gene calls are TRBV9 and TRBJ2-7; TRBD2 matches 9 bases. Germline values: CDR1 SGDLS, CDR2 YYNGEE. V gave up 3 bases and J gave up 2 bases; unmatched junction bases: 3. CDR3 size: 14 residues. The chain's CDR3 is CASSGASGAYEQYF. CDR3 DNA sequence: TGTGCCAGCAGCGGGGCTAGCGGGGCCTACGAGCAGTACTTC.

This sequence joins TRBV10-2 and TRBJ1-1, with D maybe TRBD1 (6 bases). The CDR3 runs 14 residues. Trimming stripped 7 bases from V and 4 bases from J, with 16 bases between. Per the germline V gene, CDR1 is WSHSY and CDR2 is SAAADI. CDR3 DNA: TGCGCCAGCACTGTACAGGGCGTGACCACTGAAGCTTTCTTT. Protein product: CASTVQGVTTEAFF.

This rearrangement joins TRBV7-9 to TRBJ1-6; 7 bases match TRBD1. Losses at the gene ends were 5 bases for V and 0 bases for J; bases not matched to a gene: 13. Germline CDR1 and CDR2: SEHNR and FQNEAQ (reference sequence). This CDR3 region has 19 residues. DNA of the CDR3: TGTGCCAGCAGCGGACCGGCAGGGGGAACATTCTCCTATAATTCACCCCTCCACTTT. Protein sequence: CASSGPAGGTFSYNSPLHF. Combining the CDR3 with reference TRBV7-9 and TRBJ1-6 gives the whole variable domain DTGVSQNPRHKITKRGQNVTFRCDPISEHNRLYWYRQTLGQGPEFLTYFQNEAQLEKSRLLSDRFSAERPKGSFSTLEIQRTEQGDSAMYLCASSGPAGGTFSYNSPLHFGNGTRLTVT.

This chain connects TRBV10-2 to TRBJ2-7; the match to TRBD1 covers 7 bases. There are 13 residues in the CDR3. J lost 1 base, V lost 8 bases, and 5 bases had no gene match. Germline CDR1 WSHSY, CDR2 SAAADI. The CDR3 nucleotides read TGCGCCAGCGGAACGGACAGGTCCTACGAGCAGTACTTC. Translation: CASGTDRSYEQYF.

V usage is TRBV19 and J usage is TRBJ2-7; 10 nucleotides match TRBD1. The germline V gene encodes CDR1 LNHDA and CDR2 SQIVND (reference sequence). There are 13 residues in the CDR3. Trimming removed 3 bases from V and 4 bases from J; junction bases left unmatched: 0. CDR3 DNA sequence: TGTGCCAGTAGTATGGGACAGGGGTACGAGCAGTACTTC. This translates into CASSMGQGYEQYF.

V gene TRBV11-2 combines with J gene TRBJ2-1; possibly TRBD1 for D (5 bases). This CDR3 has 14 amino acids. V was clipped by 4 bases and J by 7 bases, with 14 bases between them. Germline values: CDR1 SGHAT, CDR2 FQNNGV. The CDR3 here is CASSYKGWGNEQFF. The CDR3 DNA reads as TGTGCCAGCAGCTATAAGGGGTGGGGAAATGAGCAGTTCTTC.